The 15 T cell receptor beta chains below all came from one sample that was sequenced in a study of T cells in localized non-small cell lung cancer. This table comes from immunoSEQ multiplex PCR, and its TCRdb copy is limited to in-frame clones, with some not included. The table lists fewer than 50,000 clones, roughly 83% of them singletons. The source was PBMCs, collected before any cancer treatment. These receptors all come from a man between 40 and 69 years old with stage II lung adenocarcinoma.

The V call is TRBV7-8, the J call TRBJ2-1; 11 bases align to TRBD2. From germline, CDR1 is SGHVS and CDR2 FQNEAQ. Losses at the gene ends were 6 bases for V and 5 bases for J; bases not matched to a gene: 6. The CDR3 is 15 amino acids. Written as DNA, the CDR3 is TGTGCCAGCAGTACCCGACTAGCGGGGCACAATGAGCAGTTCTTC. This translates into CASSTRLAGHNEQFF.

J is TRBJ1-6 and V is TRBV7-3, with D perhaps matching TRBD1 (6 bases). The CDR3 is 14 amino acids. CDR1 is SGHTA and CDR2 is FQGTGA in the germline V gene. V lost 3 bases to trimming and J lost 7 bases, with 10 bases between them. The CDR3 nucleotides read TGTGCCAGCAGCTTCGGACAGCTAAATTCACCCCTCCACTTT. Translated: CASSFGQLNSPLHF.

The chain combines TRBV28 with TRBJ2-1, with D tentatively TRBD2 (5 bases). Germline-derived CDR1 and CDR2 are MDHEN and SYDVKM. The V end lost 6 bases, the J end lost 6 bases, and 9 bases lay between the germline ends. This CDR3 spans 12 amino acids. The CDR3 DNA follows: TGTGCCAGCAGGGGAGCCCTCAATGAGCAGTTCTTC. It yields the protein CASRGALNEQFF.

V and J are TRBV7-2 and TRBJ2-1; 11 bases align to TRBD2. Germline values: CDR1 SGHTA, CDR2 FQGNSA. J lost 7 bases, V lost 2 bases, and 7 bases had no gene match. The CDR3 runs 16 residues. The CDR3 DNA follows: TGTGCCAGCAGCTTATCTATAGCGGGAGGGCGGAATGAGCAGTTCTTC. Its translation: CASSLSIAGGRNEQFF.

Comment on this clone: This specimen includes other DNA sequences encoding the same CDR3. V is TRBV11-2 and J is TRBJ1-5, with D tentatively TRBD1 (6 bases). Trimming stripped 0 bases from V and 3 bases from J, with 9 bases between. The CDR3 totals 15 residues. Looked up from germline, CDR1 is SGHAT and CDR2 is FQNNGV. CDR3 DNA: TGTGCCAGCAGCTTAGACAGGGGCCTCAATCAGCCCCAGCATTTT. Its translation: CASSLDRGLNQPQHF.

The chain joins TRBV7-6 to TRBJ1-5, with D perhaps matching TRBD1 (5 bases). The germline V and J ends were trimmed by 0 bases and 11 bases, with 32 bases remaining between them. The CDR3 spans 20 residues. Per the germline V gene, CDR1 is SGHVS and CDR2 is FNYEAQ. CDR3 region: CASSLAHPQGQGRENSSQHF. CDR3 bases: TGTGCCAGCAGCTTAGCCCACCCCCAGGGCCAAGGGAGGGAGAACAGTTCCCAGCATTTT.

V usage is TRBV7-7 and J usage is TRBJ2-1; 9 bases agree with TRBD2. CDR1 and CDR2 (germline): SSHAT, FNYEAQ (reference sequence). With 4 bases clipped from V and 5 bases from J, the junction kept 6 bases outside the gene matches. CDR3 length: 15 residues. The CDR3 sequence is CASSSGSGSHNEQFF. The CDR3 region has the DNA TGTGCCAGCAGCTCAGGTAGCGGGAGTCACAATGAGCAGTTCTTC.

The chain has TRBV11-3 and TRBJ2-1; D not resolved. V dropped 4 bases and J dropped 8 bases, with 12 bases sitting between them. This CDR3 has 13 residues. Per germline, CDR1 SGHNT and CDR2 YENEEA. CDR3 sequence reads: CASSSEPTHEQFF. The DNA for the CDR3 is TGTGCCAGCAGCTCAGAACCAACCCATGAGCAGTTCTTC.

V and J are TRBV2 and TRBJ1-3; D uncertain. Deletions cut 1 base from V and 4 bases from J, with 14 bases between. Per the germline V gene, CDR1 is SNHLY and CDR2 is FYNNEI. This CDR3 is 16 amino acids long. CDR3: CASSEESPGRGNTIYF. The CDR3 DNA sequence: TGTGCCAGCAGTGAAGAGTCTCCGGGGAGGGGAAACACCATATATTTT.

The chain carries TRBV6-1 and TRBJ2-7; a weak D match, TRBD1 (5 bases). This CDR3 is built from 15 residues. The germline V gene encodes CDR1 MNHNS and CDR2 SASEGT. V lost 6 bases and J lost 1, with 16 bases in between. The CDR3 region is CASSSRQTASYEQYF. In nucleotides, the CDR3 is TGTGCCAGCAGCTCGAGACAGACAGCTTCCTACGAGCAGTACTTC.

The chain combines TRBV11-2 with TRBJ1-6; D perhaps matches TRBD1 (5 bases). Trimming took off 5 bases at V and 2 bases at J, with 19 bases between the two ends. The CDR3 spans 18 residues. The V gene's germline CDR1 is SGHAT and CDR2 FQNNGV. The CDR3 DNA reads TGTGCCAGCAGCCCAGCAGGCAGGGTAGACGCCTATAATTCACCCCTCCACTTT. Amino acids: CASSPAGRVDAYNSPLHF.

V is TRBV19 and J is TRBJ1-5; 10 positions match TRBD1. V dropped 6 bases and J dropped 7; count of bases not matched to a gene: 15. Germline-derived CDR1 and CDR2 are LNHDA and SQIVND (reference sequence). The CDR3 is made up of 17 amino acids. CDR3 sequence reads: CASRIYPGQGFVQPQHF. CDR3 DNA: TGTGCCAGTAGGATCTACCCGGGACAGGGGTTTGTACAGCCCCAGCATTTT. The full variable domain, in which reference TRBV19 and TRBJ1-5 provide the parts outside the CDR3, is DGGITQSPKYLFRKEGQNVTLSCEQNLNHDAMYWYRQDPGQGLRLIYYSQIVNDFQKGDIAEGYSVSREKKESFPLTVTSAQKNPTAFYLCASRIYPGQGFVQPQHFGDGTRLSIL.

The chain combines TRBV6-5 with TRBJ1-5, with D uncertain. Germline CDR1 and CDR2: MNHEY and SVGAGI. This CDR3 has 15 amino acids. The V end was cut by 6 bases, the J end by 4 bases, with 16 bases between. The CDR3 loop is CASSGRAASNQPQHF. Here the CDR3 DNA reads TGTGCCAGCAGCGGGAGGGCAGCTAGTAATCAGCCCCAGCATTTT.

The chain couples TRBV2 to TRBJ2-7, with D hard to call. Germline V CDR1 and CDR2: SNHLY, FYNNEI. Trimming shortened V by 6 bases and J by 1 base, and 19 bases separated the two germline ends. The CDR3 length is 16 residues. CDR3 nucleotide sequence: TGTGCCAGCAGACCCAGTAGAGGTAGTATGTCCTACGAGCAGTACTTC. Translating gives CASRPSRGSMSYEQYF.

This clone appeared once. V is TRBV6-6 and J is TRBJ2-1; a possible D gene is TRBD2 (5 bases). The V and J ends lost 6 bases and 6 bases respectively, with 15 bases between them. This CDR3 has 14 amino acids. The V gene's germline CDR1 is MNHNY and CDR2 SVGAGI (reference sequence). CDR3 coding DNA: TGTGCCAGCAGGGGCGGGTATGCCCTCAATGAGCAGTTCTTC. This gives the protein CASRGGYALNEQFF.